What follows are 28 T cell receptor beta chains derived from one specimen sequenced in a study of OX40 agonist ivuxolimab in advanced cancers. Generated by immunoSEQ multiplex PCR, the TCRdb table keeps only in-frame clones and is missing some. The sample holds about 99,000 clones, approximately 94% seen once. The sample in question was CD4+ or CD8+ T cells sorted from blood, obtained in a trial of the OX40 agonist ivuxolimab. These receptors came from an adult with an advanced solid tumor such as melanoma, head and neck, liver or kidney cancer.

The rearrangement joins TRBV7-9 to TRBJ1-6; D is uncertain. The germline CDR1 and CDR2 sequences are SEHNR and FQNEAQ (reference sequence). The CDR3 contains 14 residues. The ends were cut back, 5 bases at V and 10 bases at J, with 15 bases in the middle. CDR3 sequence (DNA): TGTGCCAGCAGCCACATTCTACGGGGATCACCCCTCCACTTT. Its protein product is CASSHILRGSPLHF.

In nucleotides, the CDR3 is TGTGCCAGCAGTTTCCCTGGAAACACCATATATTTT. This codes for CASSFPGNTIYF. V and J are TRBV28 and TRBJ1-3; D is unresolved. The V end was cut by 3 bases, the J end by 2 bases, with 2 bases between. The CDR3 spans 12 residues. From germline, CDR1 is MDHEN and CDR2 SYDVKM. Using reference TRBV28 and TRBJ1-3 for the parts outside the CDR3, the full variable domain is DVKVTQSSRYLVKRTGEKVFLECVQDMDHENMFWYRQDPGLGLRLIYFSYDVKMKEKGDIPEGYSVSREKKERFSLILESASTNQTSMYLCASSFPGNTIYFGEGSWLTVV.

The genes are TRBV30 and TRBJ2-2, with 8 positions matching TRBD2. J was trimmed by 4 bases and V by 5 bases; bases with no gene match: 3. The CDR3 is made up of 13 amino acids. Germline CDR1 reads GTSNPN; CDR2 reads SVGIG (reference sequence). The CDR3 DNA follows: TGTGCCTGGGGCGGGGGGACCACCGGGGAGCTGTTTTTT. It yields the protein CAWGGGTTGELFF.

V and J are TRBV19 and TRBJ2-3; TRBD1 matches at 7 bases. The J segment lost 6 bases and the V segment lost 4 bases, leaving 10 bases of the junction unmatched. Germline CDR1 reads LNHDA; CDR2 reads SQIVND (reference sequence). The CDR3 length is 15 residues. The DNA of the CDR3 is TGTGCCAGTAGTACACCGACAGGGTTTGTGGATACGCAGTATTTT. Its translation is CASSTPTGFVDTQYF.

V and J are TRBV7-6 and TRBJ2-7, with 8 bases lining up with TRBD1. This CDR3 spans 14 amino acids. The germline CDR1 and CDR2 sequences are SGHVS and FNYEAQ. V shed 5 bases and J 0 bases; nucleotides not matched to a gene: 3. In DNA, the CDR3 is TGTGCCAGCAGCCTCGGGACAGGCTCCTACGAGCAGTACTTC. Translated, it gives CASSLGTGSYEQYF.

The genes are TRBV28 and TRBJ1-1; D remains ambiguous. The CDR3 is made up of 13 amino acids. The germline V gene encodes CDR1 MDHEN and CDR2 SYDVKM. V was clipped by 3 bases and J by 4 bases, with 9 bases between them. In DNA, the CDR3 is TGTGCCAGCAGTTTGTTGGTTCGCACTGAAGCTTTCTTT. Translating gives CASSLLVRTEAFF.

V and J are TRBV10-1 and TRBJ1-1, with no clear D. The V and J ends lost 3 bases and 2 bases respectively, with 7 bases between them. The CDR3 has 13 residues. CDR1 and CDR2 (germline): WNHNN, SYGVQD (reference sequence). CDR3 in DNA: TGCGCCAGCAGTGATCAGGACAACACTGAAGCTTTCTTT. This sequence encodes CASSDQDNTEAFF.

The V call is TRBV5-1, the J call TRBJ2-7; unclear D gene. There are 14 residues in the CDR3. V lost 0 bases and J 4 bases, leaving 11 bases between the germline ends. The germline V gene has CDR1 SGHRS and CDR2 YFSETQ. The CDR3: CASSLGSGEYEQYF. CDR3 in DNA: TGCGCCAGCAGCTTGGGGTCAGGCGAGTACGAGCAGTACTTC. The whole variable domain, filled in from reference TRBV5-1 and TRBJ2-7, reads KAGVTQTPRYLIKTRGQQVTLSCSPISGHRSVSWYQQTPGQGLQFLFEYFSETQRNKGNFPGRFSGRQFSNSRSEMNVSTLELGDSALYLCASSLGSGEYEQYFGPGTRLTVT.

The chain is built from TRBV5-8 and TRBJ1-5; D is ambiguous. Germline V gene data show CDR1 as SGHTS and CDR2 as YDEGEE. V was cut by 2 bases and J by 3 bases, with 21 bases left in between. This CDR3 is 18 amino acids long. CDR3 sequence reads: CASSLFQREAPPNQPQHF. CDR3 coding DNA: TGTGCCAGCAGCTTATTTCAGCGAGAGGCCCCGCCCAATCAGCCCCAGCATTTT. The variable domain in full, completed from reference TRBV5-8 and TRBJ1-5, reads EAGVTQSPTHLIKTRGQQATLRCSPISGHTSVYWYQQALGLGLQFLLWYDEGEERNRGNFPPRFSGRQFPNYSSELNVNALELEDSALYLCASSLFQREAPPNQPQHFGDGTRLSIL.

This chain joins TRBV6-5 and TRBJ2-7, with D unclear. The CDR3 loop spans 11 amino acids. CDR1 is MNHEY, CDR2 SVGAGI, per germline. V shed 10 bases and J shed 3 bases, with 10 bases lying between them. In DNA, the CDR3 is TGTGCCACCGCGACGAACTACGAGCAGTACTTC. This translates into CATATNYEQYF.

This chain uses TRBV30 with TRBJ1-2; D possibly corresponds to TRBD1 (5 bases). CDR3 length: 12 amino acids. The V end lost 5 bases, the J end lost 4 bases, and 11 bases lay between the germline ends. Germline assignment: CDR1 GTSNPN and CDR2 SVGIG (reference sequence). In DNA, the CDR3 is TGTGCCTGGCAAACAGGCGCCTATGGCTACACCTTC. Its translation: CAWQTGAYGYTF.

The chain combines TRBV18 with TRBJ2-7, with a weak D call TRBD2 (5 bases). Germline CDR1 and CDR2: KGHSH and LQKENI. The CDR3 totals 16 residues. V lost 3 bases, J lost 4 bases, and 19 bases lay in between. CDR3 nucleotide sequence: TGTGCCAGCTCACCTCCGAGCGGAGTACAACGGTACGAGCAGTACTTC. Protein product: CASSPPSGVQRYEQYF. Full variable domain (rest looked up from reference TRBV18 and TRBJ2-7): NAGVMQNPRHLVRRRGQEARLRCSPMKGHSHVYWYRQLPEEGLKFMVYLQKENIIDESGMPKERFSAEFPKEGPSILRIQQVVRGDSAAYFCASSPPSGVQRYEQYFGPGTRLTVT.

This chain connects TRBV7-6 to TRBJ2-7; D is ambiguous. V lost 1 base to trimming and J lost 6 bases, with 10 bases between them. Germline V CDR1 and CDR2: SGHVS, FNYEAQ. The CDR3 loop spans 13 amino acids. The CDR3 DNA follows: TGTGCCAGCAGCTTAGGTGGGAATCGCGAGCAGTACTTC. Its translation is CASSLGGNREQYF.

In its sample, this clone was seen once. V is TRBV9 and J is TRBJ2-7; D remains unclear. The CDR3 contains 15 residues. CDR1 is SGDLS, CDR2 YYNGEE, per germline. The ends were cut back, 3 bases at V and 2 bases at J, with 15 bases in the middle. CDR3 in amino acids: CASSAFGQATYEQYF. CDR3 bases: TGTGCCAGCAGCGCATTCGGGCAGGCAACCTACGAGCAGTACTTC.

This clone was seen a single time. This chain joins TRBV10-1 and TRBJ1-1; D is possibly TRBD1 (5 bases). Germline loops: CDR1 WNHNN, CDR2 SYGVQD (reference sequence). The CDR3 loop spans 14 amino acids. V gave up 9 bases and J gave up 3 bases, with 17 bases separating them. CDR3 sequence: CARPSMGVHTEAFF. For the CDR3, the DNA is TGCGCCAGACCTTCCATGGGGGTACACACTGAAGCTTTCTTT.

V gene TRBV29-1 combines with J gene TRBJ2-2; D possibly matches TRBD1 or TRBD2 (5 bases each). The CDR3 is 13 amino acids. Trimming shortened V by 3 bases and J by 5 bases, and 10 bases separated the two germline ends. The V gene's germline CDR1 is SQVTM and CDR2 ANQGSEA. The CDR3 region is CSVEGDRTGELFF. Written as DNA, the CDR3 is TGCAGCGTTGAGGGGGATCGGACCGGGGAGCTGTTTTTT.

This chain links TRBV6-4 with TRBJ1-3; D perhaps matches TRBD1 (6 bases). The V and J ends lost 3 bases and 4 bases respectively, with 22 bases between them. CDR3 length equals 18 residues. Germline-derived CDR1 and CDR2 are MRHNA and SNTAGT. The CDR3 bases are TGTGCCAGCAGTGATTGGGGTGGCAGGGGCCTATTGGGAAACACCATATATTTT. Amino acid sequence: CASSDWGGRGLLGNTIYF.

The chain combines TRBV4-1 with TRBJ2-3; TRBD1 agrees at 7 bases. V gave up 1 base and J gave up 4 bases; unmatched junction bases: 5. Germline CDR1 and CDR2: MGHRA and YSYEKL. The CDR3 consists of 15 residues. The CDR3 nucleotides are TGCGCCAGCAGCCAAGGTCGGGACAGAGCAGATACGCAGTATTTT. Protein: CASSQGRDRADTQYF.

The chain uses TRBV5-6 and TRBJ2-5, with D unclear. Trimming pared 1 base from V and 3 bases from J, leaving 7 bases between. Per the germline V gene, CDR1 is SGHDT and CDR2 is YYEEEE. The CDR3 spans 13 residues. The CDR3 DNA reads as TGTGCCAGCAGCTTGAGGGCGGAAGAGACCCAGTACTTC. This codes for CASSLRAEETQYF.

J is TRBJ2-3 and V is TRBV10-1, with 7 bases lining up with TRBD2. With 4 bases clipped from V and 3 bases from J, the junction kept 4 bases outside the gene matches. There are 14 residues in the CDR3. CDR1 WNHNN and CDR2 SYGVQD come from the germline V gene (reference sequence). CDR3 loop: CASSGSGGTDTQYF. DNA of the CDR3: TGCGCCAGCAGTGGTTCCGGGGGGACAGATACGCAGTATTTT.

This chain connects TRBV2 to TRBJ1-1; D may be TRBD1 (5 bases). Germline CDR1 and CDR2: SNHLY and FYNNEI. The CDR3 is 14 amino acids. Trimming took 6 bases from V and 3 from J, leaving 14 bases between them. DNA of the CDR3: TGTGCCAGCAGACCCGGCTGGGGGGACACTGAAGCTTTCTTT. Its translation is CASRPGWGDTEAFF.

The V call is TRBV9, the J call TRBJ2-2; D ambiguous. This CDR3 has 16 amino acids. The V gene's germline CDR1 is SGDLS and CDR2 YYNGEE. Deletions cut 4 bases from V and 7 bases from J, with 20 bases between. The CDR3 region is CASSPLGERSDGELFF. In DNA form, the CDR3 reads TGTGCCAGCAGCCCTCTTGGGGAAAGGAGCGACGGGGAGCTGTTTTTT.

The chain combines TRBV10-2 with TRBJ1-1, with TRBD1 as a possible D gene (5 bases). V shed 3 bases and J shed 1 base, with 12 bases lying between them. This CDR3 is 15 amino acids long. Germline loops: CDR1 WSHSY, CDR2 SAAADI. The CDR3 spells CASSDGGLANTEAFF. The CDR3 DNA reads as TGCGCCAGCAGTGATGGGGGACTGGCGAACACTGAAGCTTTCTTT.

This clone was picked up a small number of times. The chain employs TRBV5-1 and TRBJ2-1; 12 bases map to TRBD2. Germline CDR1 reads SGHRS; CDR2 reads YFSETQ. After removal of 5 bases from V and 0 bases from J, the junction contained 0 bases not matched to a gene. The CDR3 spans 15 residues. The CDR3 DNA sequence: TGCGCCAGCAGGACTAGCGGGAGCTCCTACAATGAGCAGTTCTTC. It specifies CASRTSGSSYNEQFF.

Note on this clone: The junction differs from germline at one of its ends, possibly a read error. The CDR3 protein is CASSIQGWRNAGELFF. In DNA, the CDR3 is TGTGCCAGCAGTATTCAGGGGTGGAGGAACGCCGGGGAGCTGTTTTTT. The chain has TRBV5-6 and TRBJ2-2; perhaps TRBD1 as D (6 bases). Germline-derived CDR1 and CDR2 are SGHDT and YYEEEE. CDR3 length equals 16 residues.

V usage is TRBV5-6 and J usage is TRBJ1-4; D not resolved. The CDR3 runs 16 residues. V lost 2 bases, J lost 5 bases, and 16 bases lay in between. Germline V gives CDR1 SGHDT, CDR2 YYEEEE. CDR3 loop: CASSLTDIHINEKLFF. Here the CDR3 DNA reads TGTGCCAGCAGCTTAACGGATATCCATATCAATGAAAAACTGTTTTTT.

CDR3 protein: CASSYSMGGRNEQFF. Written as DNA, the CDR3 is TGTGCCAGCAGTTACTCGATGGGGGGGAGAAATGAGCAGTTCTTC. This chain connects TRBV6-5 to TRBJ2-1; 7 bases are shared with TRBD2. The germline V gene has CDR1 MNHEY and CDR2 SVGAGI. V lost 0 bases, J lost 7 bases, and 6 bases stayed unmatched. This CDR3 contains 15 residues.

This clone has a handful of counts. CDR3: CASSPGLARFF. CDR3 nucleotide sequence: TGTGCCAGTAGTCCAGGACTAGCTCGGTTCTTC. The V call is TRBV19, the J call TRBJ2-1, with 8 bases lining up with TRBD2. V trimming: 5 bases; J trimming: 15 bases; junction bases outside the gene matches: 6. This CDR3 comprises 11 residues. CDR1 LNHDA and CDR2 SQIVND come from the germline V gene (reference sequence).